What follows are 12 T cell receptor beta chains derived from one specimen sequenced in a study of patients and donors after allogeneic stem cell transplantation. In TCRdb, the RT-PCR reads were re-called with MiXCR into one record per CDR3 protein. The data show hundreds of thousands of distinct CDR3 sequences, approximately 16% seen once. Sequences were obtained from blood, either unsorted or a sorted T cell fraction (not recorded which). All receptors come from a human donor who was either an allogeneic HSCT recipient or a stem cell or donor lymphocyte infusion donor (not recorded which). It is not recorded whose cells these are; they may come from a transplant donor.

V usage is TRBV3-1 and J usage is TRBJ2-4; D might be TRBD2 (6 bases). The CDR3 contains 15 residues. Germline values: CDR1 LGHDT, CDR2 YNNKEL (reference sequence). V lost 4 bases, J lost 0 bases, and 10 bases lay in between. The CDR3 DNA sequence: TGTGCCAGCAGCCCAAAGGGACTAGCCAAAAACATTCAGTACTTC. This codes for CASSPKGLAKNIQYF.

Many counts were recorded for this clonotype. V and J are TRBV20-1 and TRBJ1-2, with no clear D. Germline V gene data show CDR1 as DFQATT and CDR2 as SNEGSKA (reference sequence). Trimming removed 3 bases at V and 6 bases at J, with 20 bases between. There are 15 residues in the CDR3. This chain's CDR3 is CSASSSDGFHDGYTF. CDR3 DNA sequence: TGCAGTGCTAGTTCCAGTGATGGATTTCATGATGGCTACACCTTC.

V usage is TRBV5-6 and J usage is TRBJ1-3, with a weak D call TRBD1 (5 bases). Looked up from germline, CDR1 is SGHDT and CDR2 is YYEEEE. The CDR3 has 15 amino acids. The V end lost 4 bases, the J end lost 0 bases, and 11 bases lay between the germline ends. Written as DNA, the CDR3 is TGTGCCAGCAGCCGCAGACAGTACTCTGGAAACACCATATATTTT. Residues: CASSRRQYSGNTIYF. Variable domain in full (rest from reference TRBV5-6 and TRBJ1-3): DAGVTQSPTHLIKTRGQQVTLRCSPKSGHDTVSWYQQALGQGPQFIFQYYEEEERQRGNFPDRFSGHQFPNYSSELNVNALLLGDSALYLCASSRRQYSGNTIYFGEGSWLTVV.

In this sample, this clonotype turned up once. The CDR3 region has the DNA TGTGCCAGCAGTCAGGGGTTTAATTCACCCCTCCACTTT. Translating it yields CASSQGFNSPLHF. This chain uses TRBV2 with TRBJ1-6, with D maybe TRBD1 (6 bases). Germline-derived CDR1 and CDR2 are SNHLY and FYNNEI. V was clipped by 5 bases and J by 6 bases, with 8 bases between them. The CDR3 has 13 residues. The whole variable domain, remainder taken from reference TRBV2 and TRBJ1-6, is EPEVTQTPSHQVTQMGQEVILRCVPISNHLYFYWYRQILGQKVEFLVSFYNNEISEKSEIFDDQFSVERPDGSNFTLKIRSTKLEDSAMYFCASSQGFNSPLHFGNGTRLTVT.

This clonotype was picked up many times. The gene calls are TRBV29-1 and TRBJ2-7, with D uncertain. This CDR3 region has 12 residues. V was clipped by 4 bases and J by 1 base, with 8 bases between them. Germline assignment: CDR1 SQVTM and CDR2 ANQGSEA. The CDR3 here is CSVVWSSYEQYF. The CDR3, as DNA: TGCAGCGTTGTTTGGTCGTCCTACGAGCAGTACTTC.

The rearrangement links TRBV7-2 to TRBJ1-2; 11 nucleotides match TRBD1. The CDR3 is made up of 17 amino acids. Trimming cost V 3 bases and J 0 bases; bases outside gene matches: 6. The V gene's germline CDR1 is SGHTA and CDR2 FQGNSA. CDR3 nucleotide sequence: TGTGCCAGCAGCTTCGGACAGGGGGCGATTACTAACTATGGCTACACCTTC. The encoded protein is CASSFGQGAITNYGYTF.

The rearrangement joins TRBV11-2 to TRBJ1-1; weak D call: TRBD1 (5 bases). The germline V gene encodes CDR1 SGHAT and CDR2 FQNNGV. The V end lost 2 bases, the J end lost 1 base, and 17 bases lay between the germline ends. CDR3 length: 17 residues. Here the CDR3 DNA reads TGTGCCAGCAGCTTACTGATGCAGGGAGGGGAGAACACTGAAGCTTTCTTT. This translates into CASSLLMQGGENTEAFF. Based on the CDR3 plus reference TRBV11-2 and TRBJ1-1, the full variable domain is EAGVAQSPRYKIIEKRQSVAFWCNPISGHATLYWYQQILGQGPKLLIQFQNNGVVDDSQLPKDRFSAERLKGVDSTLKIQPAKLEDSAVYLCASSLLMQGGENTEAFFGQGTRLTVV.

The V and J genes are TRBV19 and TRBJ2-6; 9 bases line up with TRBD1. The CDR3 is made up of 19 amino acids. Germline assignment: CDR1 LNHDA and CDR2 SQIVND (reference sequence). After removal of 10 bases from V and 1 base from J, the junction contained 17 bases not matched to a gene. CDR3 coding DNA: TGTGCCACCCAACTTCAGGACAGGGGATTATCTTCTGGGGCCAACGTCCTGACTTTC. This gives the protein CATQLQDRGLSSGANVLTF. Combining the CDR3 with reference TRBV19 and TRBJ2-6 gives the whole variable domain DGGITQSPKYLFRKEGQNVTLSCEQNLNHDAMYWYRQDPGQGLRLIYYSQIVNDFQKGDIAEGYSVSREKKESFPLTVTSAQKNPTAFYLCATQLQDRGLSSGANVLTFGAGSRLTVL.

This clonotype was seen more than once but under ten times. V is TRBV7-3 and J is TRBJ2-1, with D perhaps TRBD1 or TRBD2 (5 bases each). V gave up 3 bases and J gave up 1 base, with 16 bases separating them. This CDR3 is 17 amino acids long. CDR1 is SGHTA, CDR2 FQGTGA, per germline. The CDR3 reads CASSLRSSRESYNEQFF. CDR3 DNA sequence: TGTGCCAGCAGCTTGAGATCAAGCAGGGAGTCCTACAATGAGCAGTTCTTC.

The CDR3 DNA follows: TGTGCCAGCAGCCAAGATGTGCGGGAGCCCACAGATACGCAGTATTTT. Its translation: CASSQDVREPTDTQYF. The chain carries TRBV4-2 and TRBJ2-3, with 7 bases matching TRBD2. Germline V gives CDR1 LGHNA, CDR2 YNFKEQ. The CDR3 is 16 amino acids. V trimming: 0 bases; J trimming: 2 bases; junction bases outside the gene matches: 5.

The table lists this clonotype with many counts. V is TRBV5-1 and J is TRBJ2-2; D is perhaps TRBD1 (5 bases). The V end was cut by 4 bases, the J end by 4 bases, with 11 bases between. This CDR3 contains 14 residues. Germline CDR1 and CDR2: SGHRS and YFSETQ. This CDR3 is CASSQTDVTGELFF. The DNA for the CDR3 is TGCGCCAGCAGCCAGACAGATGTCACCGGGGAGCTGTTTTTT.

This chain joins TRBV18 and TRBJ2-3, with D hard to call. Germline CDR1 is KGHSH and CDR2 is LQKENI. The CDR3 contains 11 residues. V gave up 2 bases and J gave up 5 bases, with 2 bases separating them. The CDR3 region has the DNA TGTGCCAGCTCACCATTAGATACGCAGTATTTT. Amino acids: CASSPLDTQYF.